A selection of T cell receptor beta chains follows, all from one sample in a study of radiotherapy plus CTLA-4 blockade in lung cancer. Here immunoSEQ multiplex PCR was the method, and the copy in TCRdb shows in-frame clones only, minus some. Found here are 110,000 or so clones, 78% of them singletons; the top ten hold 5.2%. Source: peripheral blood, taken from a patient treated with radiotherapy plus ipilimumab. The receptors were gathered from a human donor with non-small cell lung cancer who had a partial response to radiotherapy plus ipilimumab. CDR3s include the opening cysteine and the closing phenylalanine or tryptophan. A D gene is named only where the DNA matches it firmly. Size is stated for part of the rows, as once, few or many counts, or as a class when the clone is expanded.

v_gene	d_gene	j_gene	abundance	CDR3aa	CDR3nt
TRBV5-6	TRBD2	TRBJ2-7	.	CASSLLGASASGYEQYF	TGTGCCAGCAGCCTACTCGGGGCTTCAGCTAGCGGGTACGAGCAGTACTTC
TRBV6-6	.	TRBJ1-3	.	CATGRQTGNTIYF	TGTGCCACCGGAAGACAGACTGGAAACACCATATATTTT
TRBV7-9	.	TRBJ1-1	.	CASSQGGGRRVNTEAFF	TGTGCCAGCAGTCAAGGGGGGGGGCGGAGGGTGAACACTGAAGCTTTCTTT
TRBV4-3	TRBD2	TRBJ2-3	.	CASSQLPSGSSWDTQYF	TGCGCCAGCAGCCAACTACCTAGCGGGAGTTCGTGGGATACGCAGTATTTT
TRBV5-1	TRBD2	TRBJ2-2	few	CASSRQGPSGTSGSLGELFF	TGCGCCAGCAGCCGCCAAGGTCCGAGTGGGACTAGCGGGAGTTTGGGGGAGCTGTTTTTT
TRBV6-5	.	TRBJ1-2	.	CASSYSGGGNGYTF	TGTGCCAGCAGTTACTCAGGGGGGGGGAATGGCTACACCTTC
TRBV12-5	.	TRBJ2-7	.	CASGSDLPGEQYF	TGTGCTAGTGGTTCTGACCTTCCCGGGGAGCAGTACTTC
TRBV9	TRBD2	TRBJ2-1	.	CASSVALAYPNEQFF	TGTGCCAGCAGCGTAGCACTAGCGTACCCAAATGAGCAGTTCTTC
TRBV27	TRBD1	TRBJ1-1	.	CASSFTGAATEAFF	TGTGCCAGCAGTTTCACAGGGGCGGCCACTGAAGCTTTCTTT
TRBV27	.	TRBJ1-2	.	CASSPGHQGGYTF	TGTGCCAGCAGTCCCGGACATCAAGGTGGCTACACCTTC
TRBV19	.	TRBJ1-1	.	CASSIGGVGNTEAFF	TGTGCCAGTAGTATAGGGGGGGTTGGGAACACTGAAGCTTTCTTT
TRBV28	.	TRBJ1-2	few	CASSLQFMYGYTF	TGTGCCAGCAGTCTCCAGTTCATGTATGGCTACACCTTC
TRBV6-4	TRBD2	TRBJ2-1	few	CASSDTLGLSGRALDEQFF	TGTGCCAGCAGTGACACCCTGGGTCTTAGCGGGAGGGCCCTCGATGAGCAGTTCTTC
TRBV2	.	TRBJ1-5	.	CASSDRGIGQPQHF	TGTGCCAGCAGTGACAGGGGAATTGGGCAGCCCCAGCATTTT
TRBV7-9	TRBD2	TRBJ2-7	.	CASSLGEGRGVYEQYF	TGTGCCAGCAGCTTAGGGGAGGGGCGGGGGGTCTACGAGCAGTACTTC
TRBV9	TRBD2	TRBJ2-1	.	CASSPGRDLVHEQFF	TGTGCCAGCAGCCCCGGGAGGGACTTGGTCCATGAGCAGTTCTTC
TRBV27	TRBD1	TRBJ1-2	.	CASSLGQGAGYTF	TGTGCCAGCAGTTTGGGACAGGGGGCTGGCTACACCTTC
TRBV5-1	TRBD1	TRBJ1-1	.	CASSLTNTGVTEAFF	TGCGCCAGCAGCTTGACCAACACAGGGGTTACTGAAGCTTTCTTT
TRBV27	.	TRBJ1-4	few	CASSSSWQGYSVSKEKLFF	TGTGCCAGCAGTTCTAGTTGGCAGGGGTATTCTGTGAGTAAGGAAAAACTGTTTTTT
TRBV5-1	TRBD1	TRBJ2-1	.	CASSPSPGTAYNEQFF	TGCGCCAGCAGCCCAAGCCCCGGGACAGCCTACAATGAGCAGTTCTTC
TRBV29-1	TRBD1	TRBJ2-2	.	CSARETGGEAGELFF	TGCAGCGCCAGAGAGACAGGGGGCGAGGCCGGGGAGCTGTTTTTT
TRBV14	TRBD2	TRBJ2-1	.	CASSQAGGRGYEQFF	TGTGCCAGCAGCCAAGCGGGAGGCCGAGGGTATGAGCAGTTCTTC
TRBV7-2	.	TRBJ2-1	.	CASKKRDSETYNEQFF	TGTGCCAGCAAAAAACGGGACTCCGAAACCTACAATGAGCAGTTCTTC
TRBV4-3	TRBD1	TRBJ1-2	.	CASSQDVQGAIYGYTF	TGCGCCAGCAGCCAAGATGTGCAGGGGGCGATCTATGGCTACACCTTC
TRBV6-5	.	TRBJ2-7	.	CASSYPGPSYEQYF	TGTGCCAGCAGTTACCCAGGGCCCTCCTACGAGCAGTACTTC
TRBV28	TRBD1	TRBJ1-6	.	CASRPRGQGNSPLHF	TGTGCCAGCAGACCTCGGGGACAGGGGAATTCACCCCTCCACTTT
TRBV7-6	.	TRBJ1-3	.	CASSLVLGTAGNTIYF	TGTGCCAGCAGCTTAGTGCTGGGCACTGCTGGAAACACCATATATTTT